The entry below gives a single TCR beta chain sequence along with its context. The antigen is not known. An even split of each subset's genomic DNA across several immunoSEQ plates was performed. Generated by immunoSEQ multiplex PCR, the TCRdb table keeps only in-frame clones and is missing some. The profile shows 1.6 million or so clones, around 98.5% of them singletons. Losses at the gene ends were 5 bases for V and 0 bases for J; bases not matched to a gene: 6. The CDR3 contains 15 residues. The germline V gene has CDR1 SGHTA and CDR2 FQGNSA. This sample was taken from a study of shared clonotypes between healthy human individuals. Study findings and constraints: The study sampled only blood, and tissue repertoires likely differ. Estimated richness values were generally larger in naive subsets than in memory subsets.

The chain employs TRBV7-2 and TRBJ2-7; 8 nucleotides align to TRBD2. The source material was naive CD4+ T cells sorted from blood. Subset defined: CD45RA+ positively selected. The TCR comes from a man younger than 45 in good health. CDR3 sequence: CASSTAGTSSYEQYF. DNA for the CDR3: TGTGCCAGCAGCACAGCCGGGACTAGCTCCTACGAGCAGTACTTC. The entire variable domain, with the rest obtained from reference TRBV7-2 and TRBJ2-7, is as follows: GAGVSQSPSNKVTEKGKDVELRCDPISGHTALYWYRQSLGQGLEFLIYFQGNSAPDKSGLPSDRFSAERTGGSVSTLTIQRTQQEDSAVYLCASSTAGTSSYEQYFGPGTRLTVT.